Listed below are T cell receptor beta chains from one sample, sequenced in a study of blood T cells in healthy people across ages. TCRdb re-called the 5' RACE reads through MiXCR, storing one row per CDR3 protein. This table holds 1.5 million to 2 million distinct CDR3 sequences, roughly 30% found once. Sequencing input: blood. The receptors were sampled from a woman between 25 and 40 years old in good health. The CDR3 runs from the conserved cysteine through the conserved F or W. Each record gives: V gene, J gene, clone size, D gene, CDR3 protein, CDR3 DNA. A D gene is named only where the DNA matches it firmly. Size tells how often a clone was seen (once, few, many) or the class of an expanded clone, and some rows leave it out.

TRBV20-1	TRBJ1-3	few	.	CSARDPTGNTIYF	TGCAGTGCTAGAGATCCGACAGGAAACACCATATATTTT
TRBV5-1	TRBJ1-2	few	.	CASNFGSGSYGYTF	TGCGCCAGCAATTTTGGGTCGGGCTCTTACGGCTACACCTTC
TRBV6-1	TRBJ2-6	few	.	CTSRQDRISSGANVLTF	TGTACCAGCAGGCAAGACAGGATCAGCTCTGGGGCCAACGTCCTGACTTTC
TRBV7-2	TRBJ2-7	.	TRBD2	CASSSRTSVSYEQYF	TGTGCCAGCAGCTCAAGGACTAGCGTCTCCTACGAGCAGTACTTC
TRBV2	TRBJ2-3	.	.	CASSLTGKGAPYF	TGTGCCAGCAGCCTGACAGGAAAAGGGGCACCGTATTTT
TRBV20-1	TRBJ1-2	.	TRBD1	CSASAYRGQNYGYTF	TGCAGTGCTAGCGCTTACAGGGGGCAGAACTATGGCTACACCTTC
TRBV2	TRBJ2-3	few	.	CASSVTSSPTDTQYF	TGTGCCAGCAGTGTCACTAGCAGCCCCACAGATACGCAGTATTTT
TRBV6-1	TRBJ1-5	.	.	CASSLKFGNQPQHF	TGTGCCAGCAGTTTAAAATTTGGCAATCAGCCCCAGCATTTT
TRBV12-3/TRBV12-4	TRBJ2-3	.	.	CASSTGGSADTQYF	TGTGCCAGCTCGACCGGCGGCAGCGCAGATACGCAGTATTTT
TRBV18	TRBJ2-1	once	.	CASSPLDAGLDDEQFF	TGTGCCAGCTCACCGTTGGACGCCGGGCTGGACGATGAGCAGTTCTTC
TRBV7-2	TRBJ2-7	.	TRBD1	CASSFPARGQPYEQYF	TGTGCCAGCAGCTTTCCGGCTAGGGGACAGCCCTACGAGCAGTACTTC
TRBV6-6	TRBJ2-7	few	.	CASNSGTDYEQYF	TGTGCCAGCAACTCCGGGACCGACTACGAGCAGTACTTC
TRBV29-1	TRBJ2-7	many	.	CSVAFADSYEQYF	TGCAGCGTTGCTTTCGCGGACTCCTACGAGCAGTACTTC
TRBV9	TRBJ2-7	.	.	CASSVNGEPYEQYF	TGTGCCAGCAGCGTGAACGGCGAGCCTTACGAGCAGTACTTC
TRBV7-9	TRBJ2-7	many	TRBD2	CASSLVAGGNYEQYF	TGTGCCAGCAGCTTAGTAGCGGGGGGAAACTACGAGCAGTACTTC
TRBV9	TRBJ1-4	.	.	CASSHPGQKEKLFF	TGTGCCAGCAGCCACCCCGGACAAAAGGAAAAACTGTTTTTT
TRBV5-1	TRBJ1-2	many	.	CASSPGLKTGDGYTF	TGCGCCAGCAGCCCTGGACTGAAAACCGGCGATGGCTACACCTTC
TRBV6-1	TRBJ1-6	many	.	CASSDYLGGDPLHF	TGTGCCAGCAGTGACTACTTGGGGGGGGACCCCCTCCACTTT
TRBV7-9	TRBJ2-3	few	.	CASSFGAGHTDTQYF	TGTGCCAGCAGCTTCGGGGCGGGGCACACAGATACGCAGTATTTT
TRBV20-1	TRBJ2-5	.	.	CSAAVPTGAQETQYF	TGCAGTGCCGCAGTCCCTACGGGGGCCCAAGAGACCCAGTACTTC
TRBV30	TRBJ2-1	many	TRBD2	CAWSVGLAGANEQFF	TGTGCCTGGAGTGTAGGACTAGCGGGAGCCAATGAGCAGTTCTTC
TRBV5-1	TRBJ2-1	.	.	CASTQFGVDNEQFF	TGCGCCAGCACCCAGTTTGGGGTCGACAATGAGCAGTTCTTC
TRBV20-1	TRBJ1-2	.	TRBD1	CSARKRQGQGYTF	TGCAGTGCCCGAAAAAGACAGGGCCAGGGCTACACCTTC
TRBV2	TRBJ2-5	.	TRBD1	CASSVGQGEETQYF	TGTGCCAGCAGTGTAGGACAGGGTGAAGAGACCCAGTACTTC
TRBV4-3	TRBJ2-2	.	.	CASSQVTHTGELFF	TGCGCCAGCAGCCAAGTCACTCACACCGGGGAGCTGTTTTTT
TRBV20-1	TRBJ2-7	.	.	CSAPVQNEQYF	TGCAGTGCCCCTGTCCAGAACGAGCAGTACTTC
TRBV12-3/TRBV12-4	TRBJ2-5	.	TRBD2	CASSSSGGVNEQYF	TGTGCCAGCAGTTCTAGCGGGGGGGTTAATGAGCAGTACTTC
TRBV29-1	TRBJ1-1	.	.	CSVDLWLPMNTEAFF	TGCAGCGTTGACCTCTGGCTGCCCATGAACACTGAAGCTTTCTTT
TRBV11-2	TRBJ1-1	.	.	CASSFSGDITEVFF	TGTGCCAGCAGCTTTTCAGGGGATATCACTGAAGTTTTCTTT
TRBV6-5	TRBJ1-2	.	TRBD1	CASRPDREMSNYGYTF	TGTGCCAGCAGGCCTGACAGGGAAATGTCTAACTATGGCTACACCTTC
TRBV9	TRBJ2-2	.	.	CASSVEEVWTGELFF	TGTGCCAGCAGCGTAGAGGAGGTCTGGACCGGGGAGCTGTTTTTT
TRBV24-1	TRBJ2-7	many	TRBD1	CATSDTTGLDEQYF	TGTGCCACCAGTGACACGACAGGGCTCGACGAGCAGTACTTC
TRBV5-1	TRBJ2-3	.	TRBD2	CASSQTLAGGPDTQYF	TGCGCCAGCAGCCAGACACTAGCGGGGGGGCCGGATACGCAGTATTTT
TRBV7-9	TRBJ1-4	.	.	CASTTGRSNEKLFF	TGTGCCAGCACCACCGGTAGGAGTAATGAAAAACTGTTTTTT
TRBV10-3	TRBJ2-1	.	TRBD2	CAISVLAGVSNEQFF	TGTGCCATCAGCGTTTTAGCGGGAGTCTCAAATGAGCAGTTCTTC
TRBV7-2	TRBJ1-2	.	.	CTSSPQEGGYGHTF	TGTACCAGCAGCCCGCAGGAGGGGGGCTATGGCCACACCTTC
TRBV4-2	TRBJ2-5	few	.	CASSQDSRGETRYF	TGTGCCAGTAGCCAAGATTCGAGGGGAGAGACCCGGTACTTC
TRBV7-7	TRBJ2-7	many	TRBD1	CASSSGQGVAYEQYF	TGTGCCAGCAGCTCCGGACAGGGGGTTGCCTACGAGCAGTACTTC
TRBV12-3/TRBV12-4	TRBJ2-7	many	.	CASSSGGSYEQYF	TGTGCCAGCAGCTCTGGCGGATCCTACGAGCAGTACTTC
TRBV10-3	TRBJ2-1	few	TRBD2	CAISGGGYSYNEQFF	TGTGCCATCAGTGGGGGGGGTTACTCCTACAATGAGCAGTTCTTC
TRBV20-1	TRBJ1-1	once	TRBD1	CSARGTGDHAFF	TGCAGTGCTAGGGGGACAGGGGATCACGCTTTCTTT